At least ten counts were recorded for the clone carrying this TCR beta chain. Clinical symptoms, serum thyroxine, TRAb, thyroid ultrasound and orbital computed tomography informed diagnoses. The entry originates in a study of T cells in Graves' hyperthyroidism and ophthalmopathy. Germline CDR1 is MNHEY and CDR2 is SMNVEV (reference sequence). The CDR3 loop spans 16 amino acids. J gave up 10 bases and V 6 bases, and 13 bases lay outside the gene matches. TCR beta CDR3 regions were amplified from RNA. The HTBI primer set served for first-round RT-PCR of the TCR CDR3. TCRdb fed the multiplex PCR reads into MiXCR, producing one record per CDR3 protein. This sample has approximately 420,000 distinct CDR3 sequences, with more than 13% found just once.

J is TRBJ1-6 and V is TRBV27; 9 bases fit TRBD1. The sample consisted of blood. This TCR was recovered from a woman aged 25 to 39 with Graves' hyperthyroidism. The CDR3 region is CASSHKPGQGASPLHF. CDR3 bases: TGTGCCAGCAGCCATAAACCGGGACAGGGAGCATCACCCCTCCACTTT.